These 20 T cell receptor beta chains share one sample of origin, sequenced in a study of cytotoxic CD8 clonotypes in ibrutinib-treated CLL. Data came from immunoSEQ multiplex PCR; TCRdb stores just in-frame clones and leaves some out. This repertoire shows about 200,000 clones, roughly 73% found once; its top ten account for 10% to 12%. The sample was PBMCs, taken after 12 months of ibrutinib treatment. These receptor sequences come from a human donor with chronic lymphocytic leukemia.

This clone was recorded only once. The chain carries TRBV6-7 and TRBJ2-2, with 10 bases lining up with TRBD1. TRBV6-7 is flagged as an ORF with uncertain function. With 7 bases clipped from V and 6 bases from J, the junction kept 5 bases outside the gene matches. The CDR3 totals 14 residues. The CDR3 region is CASTWGQGPGELFF. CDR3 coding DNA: TGTGCCAGCACTTGGGGACAGGGGCCCGGGGAGCTGTTTTTT.

CDR3 residues: CASSSSGTASYEQYF. CDR3 coding DNA: TGCGCCAGCAGCTCATCAGGGACAGCCTCCTACGAGCAGTACTTC. The chain uses TRBV5-1 and TRBJ2-7, with 7 bases lining up with TRBD1. The CDR3 has 15 amino acids. V was pared by 3 bases and J by 0 bases, with 6 bases of the junction left unmatched. CDR1 and CDR2 from the germline V gene are SGHRS and YFSETQ. Variable domain in full (rest from reference TRBV5-1 and TRBJ2-7): KAGVTQTPRYLIKTRGQQVTLSCSPISGHRSVSWYQQTPGQGLQFLFEYFSETQRNKGNFPGRFSGRQFSNSRSEMNVSTLELGDSALYLCASSSSGTASYEQYFGPGTRLTVT.

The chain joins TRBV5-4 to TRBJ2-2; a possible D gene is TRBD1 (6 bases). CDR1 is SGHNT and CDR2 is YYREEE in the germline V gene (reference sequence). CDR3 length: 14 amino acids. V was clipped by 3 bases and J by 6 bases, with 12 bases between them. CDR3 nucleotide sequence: TGTGCCAGCAGCTCACAGGGTTGGGCCGGGGAGCTGTTTTTT. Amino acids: CASSSQGWAGELFF.

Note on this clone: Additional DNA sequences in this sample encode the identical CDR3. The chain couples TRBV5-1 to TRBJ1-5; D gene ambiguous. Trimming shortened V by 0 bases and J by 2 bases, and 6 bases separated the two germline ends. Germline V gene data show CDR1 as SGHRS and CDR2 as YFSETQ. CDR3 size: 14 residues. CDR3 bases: TGCGCCAGCAGCTTGGGCGGGGGCAATCAGCCCCAGCATTTT. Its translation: CASSLGGGNQPQHF.

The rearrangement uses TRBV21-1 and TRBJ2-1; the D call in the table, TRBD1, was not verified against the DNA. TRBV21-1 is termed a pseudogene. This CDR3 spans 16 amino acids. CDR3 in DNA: TGTGCCAGCAGCAAGTCTTCGAGACATACCTACAATGAGCAGTTCTTC. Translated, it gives CASSKSSRHTYNEQFF.

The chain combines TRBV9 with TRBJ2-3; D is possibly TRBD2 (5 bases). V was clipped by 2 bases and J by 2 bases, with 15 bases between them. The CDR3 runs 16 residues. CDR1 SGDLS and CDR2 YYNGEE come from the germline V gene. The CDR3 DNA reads TGTGCCAGCAGCGTTACACCATCGGGGAACACAGATACGCAGTATTTT. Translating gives CASSVTPSGNTDTQYF.

This CDR3 is CASSKRDSSYEQYF. DNA for the CDR3: TGTGCCAGTAGTAAACGGGACAGCTCCTACGAGCAGTACTTC. The V gene is TRBV19, the J gene TRBJ2-7; 7 bases are shared with TRBD1. The germline V gene has CDR1 LNHDA and CDR2 SQIVND (reference sequence). The junction had 3 bases not matched to a gene; V was cut back by 4 bases and J by 0 bases. The length of the CDR3 is 14 residues.

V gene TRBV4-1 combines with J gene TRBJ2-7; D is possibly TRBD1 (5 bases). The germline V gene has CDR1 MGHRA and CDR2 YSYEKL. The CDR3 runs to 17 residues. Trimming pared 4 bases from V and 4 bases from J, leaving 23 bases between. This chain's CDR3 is CASSRQTTQGRLYEQYF. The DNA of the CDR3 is TGCGCCAGCAGCCGCCAAACCACTCAGGGTCGGTTATACGAGCAGTACTTC.

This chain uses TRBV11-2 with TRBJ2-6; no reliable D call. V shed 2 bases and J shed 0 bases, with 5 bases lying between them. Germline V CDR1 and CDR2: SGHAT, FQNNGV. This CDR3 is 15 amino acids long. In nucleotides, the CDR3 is TGTGCCAGCAGCTTAACCCTCTCTGGGGCCAACGTCCTGACTTTC. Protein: CASSLTLSGANVLTF.

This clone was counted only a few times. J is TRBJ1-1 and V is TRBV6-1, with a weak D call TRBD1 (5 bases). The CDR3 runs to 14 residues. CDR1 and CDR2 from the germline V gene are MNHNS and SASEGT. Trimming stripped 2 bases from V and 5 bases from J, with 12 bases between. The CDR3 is CASSEWGDGTEAFF. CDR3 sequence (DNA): TGTGCCAGCAGTGAATGGGGGGATGGGACTGAAGCTTTCTTT.

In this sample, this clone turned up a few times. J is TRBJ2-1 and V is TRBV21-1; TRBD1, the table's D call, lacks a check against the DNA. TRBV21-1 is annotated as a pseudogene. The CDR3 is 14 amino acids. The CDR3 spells CASMVQTGVSEQFF. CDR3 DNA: TGTGCCAGCATGGTCCAGACAGGTGTTAGTGAGCAGTTCTTC.

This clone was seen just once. Here the CDR3 reads CASSKAGAHNEQFF. The CDR3 DNA follows: TGTGCCAGCAGCAAGGCGGGAGCCCACAATGAGCAGTTCTTC. The chain has TRBV25-1 and TRBJ2-1; TRBD2 matches 7 bases. The CDR3 has 14 residues. The V gene's germline CDR1 is MGHDK and CDR2 SYGVNS. Trimming at V came to 6 bases and at J to 5 bases, leaving 7 bases not matched to a gene.

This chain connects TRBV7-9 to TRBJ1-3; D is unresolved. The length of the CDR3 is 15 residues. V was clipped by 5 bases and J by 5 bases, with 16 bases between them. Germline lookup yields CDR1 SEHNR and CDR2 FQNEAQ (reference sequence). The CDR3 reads CASSPEDGFRNTIYF. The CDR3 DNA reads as TGTGCCAGCAGCCCGGAGGACGGATTTAGAAACACCATATATTTT.

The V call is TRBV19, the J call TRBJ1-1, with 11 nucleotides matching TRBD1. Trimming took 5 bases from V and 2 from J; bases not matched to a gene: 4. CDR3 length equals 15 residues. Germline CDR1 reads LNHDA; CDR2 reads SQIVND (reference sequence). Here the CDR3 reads CASSPRTGGNTEAFF. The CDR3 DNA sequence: TGTGCCAGTAGTCCAAGGACAGGGGGCAACACTGAAGCTTTCTTT.

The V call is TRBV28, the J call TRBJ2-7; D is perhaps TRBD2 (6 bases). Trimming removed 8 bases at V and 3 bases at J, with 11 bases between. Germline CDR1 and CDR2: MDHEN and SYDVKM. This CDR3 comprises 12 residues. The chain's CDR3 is CASRDSVYEQYF. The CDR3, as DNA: TGTGCCAGCCGGGACTCTGTCTACGAGCAGTACTTC.

The CDR3: CASSGGSAATDGYTF. In DNA, the CDR3 is TGTGCCAGCAGTGGGGGAAGTGCAGCCACTGACGGCTACACCTTC. The chain joins TRBV2 to TRBJ1-2; no reliable D call. Germline V lookup: CDR1 SNHLY, CDR2 FYNNEI. The CDR3 loop spans 15 amino acids. Trimming removed 4 bases at V and 8 bases at J, with 20 bases between.

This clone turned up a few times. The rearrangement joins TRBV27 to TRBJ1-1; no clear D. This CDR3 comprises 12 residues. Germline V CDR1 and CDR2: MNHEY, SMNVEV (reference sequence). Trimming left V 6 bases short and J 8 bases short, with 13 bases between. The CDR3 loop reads CASSAPDLEAFF. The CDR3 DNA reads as TGTGCCAGCAGCGCACCCGACCTAGAAGCTTTCTTT.

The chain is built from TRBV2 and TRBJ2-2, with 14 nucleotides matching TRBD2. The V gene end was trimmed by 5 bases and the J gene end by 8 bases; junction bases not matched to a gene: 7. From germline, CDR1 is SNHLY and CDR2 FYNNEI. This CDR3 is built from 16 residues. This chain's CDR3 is CASSIGTSGSPGELFF. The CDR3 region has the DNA TGTGCCAGCAGTATCGGGACTAGCGGGAGTCCGGGGGAGCTGTTTTTT.

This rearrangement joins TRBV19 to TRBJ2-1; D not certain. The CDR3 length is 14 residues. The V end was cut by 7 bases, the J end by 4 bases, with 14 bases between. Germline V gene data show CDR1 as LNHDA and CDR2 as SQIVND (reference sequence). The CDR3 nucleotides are TGTGCCAGTAAAAAGGTAACAGATTACAATGAGCAGTTCTTC. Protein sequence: CASKKVTDYNEQFF.

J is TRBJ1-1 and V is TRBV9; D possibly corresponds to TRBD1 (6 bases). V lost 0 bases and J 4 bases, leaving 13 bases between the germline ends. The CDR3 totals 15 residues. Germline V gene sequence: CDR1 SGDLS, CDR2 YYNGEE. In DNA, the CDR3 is TGTGCCAGCAGCGTAGTCAGGGGCGCGGCCACTGAAGCTTTCTTT. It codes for CASSVVRGAATEAFF.